Following are 19 T cell receptor beta chains from one sample sequenced in a study of shared clonotypes between healthy human individuals (TCRdb year 2020). CD8 naive samples were CD45RO-negative cells positively selected for CCR7, giving a CD45RA+CCR7+ population that excluded TemRA cells. The library was built by means of the immunoSEQ multiplex PCR assay. Drawn from immuneACCESS, this table holds only the in-frame rearrangements with V and J called that TCRdb kept. Clones are partly lost; checked studies trace under half to an unresolved V gene and leave the rest unexplained. This sample is represented by 1.5 million to 2.5 million clones; about 95% of them were singletons. Around 1% of the sample lies in the top ten. Sequencing was done on a sample of naive CD8+ T cells sorted from blood. What this sample's cell subset or site label stands for: CD45RA+CCR7+. Receptors were obtained from a man between 18 and 29 years old in good health.

The gene calls are TRBV7-9 and TRBJ2-3; D not certain. V was shortened by 6 bases and J by 6 bases, with 13 bases between the two germline ends. Germline V CDR1 and CDR2: SEHNR, FQNEAQ (reference sequence). The CDR3 is 13 residues long. The CDR3 reads CASRPITRDTQYF. CDR3 nucleotides: TGTGCCAGCAGACCTATCACCCGGGATACGCAGTATTTT.

This rearrangement joins TRBV11-2 to TRBJ2-5, with 14 bases that match TRBD2. The CDR3 loop spans 16 amino acids. Germline CDR1 is SGHAT and CDR2 is FQNNGV. V dropped 5 bases and J dropped 5; count of bases not matched to a gene: 7. The CDR3 is CASSQGLAGVGETQYF. In DNA form, the CDR3 reads TGTGCCAGCAGCCAGGGACTAGCGGGAGTGGGCGAGACCCAGTACTTC.

In this sample, this clone turned up once. The rearrangement uses TRBV7-9 and TRBJ1-5; tentative D call: TRBD1 (5 bases). Germline CDR1 and CDR2: SEHNR and FQNEAQ (reference sequence). Between the trimmed V and J ends, which lost 2 bases and 4 bases, there was a span of 18 bases. CDR3 size: 17 residues. In nucleotides, the CDR3 is TGTGCCAGCAGCTTATCCTTGGGGGGGAAGGGGAATCAGCCCCAGCATTTT. It specifies CASSLSLGGKGNQPQHF.

The chain is built from TRBV28 and TRBJ2-3; maybe TRBD1 (5 bases). Germline-derived CDR1 and CDR2 are MDHEN and SYDVKM. V shed 5 bases and J shed 2 bases, with 20 bases lying between them. This CDR3 has 17 residues. CDR3 DNA: TGTGCCAGCAGTATTAGACAGTTCCCTGTCTCCACAGATACGCAGTATTTT. As protein: CASSIRQFPVSTDTQYF.

The V call is TRBV2, the J call TRBJ2-2; D is possibly TRBD1 or TRBD2 (5 bases each). CDR1 and CDR2 from the germline V gene are SNHLY and FYNNEI. This CDR3 is 16 amino acids long. V lost 7 bases to trimming and J lost 4 bases, with 19 bases between them. The CDR3: CASTRGDRRGTGELFF. CDR3 bases: TGTGCCAGCACCCGGGGAGACAGACGGGGCACCGGGGAGCTGTTTTTT.

This chain joins TRBV21-1 and TRBJ2-5; the table calls TRBD2, which could not be checked here. TRBV21-1 is a pseudogene segment. The CDR3 is 17 amino acids. The chain's CDR3 is CASSKGGSGRRVETQYF. CDR3 nucleotide sequence: TGTGCCAGCAGCAAAGGAGGAAGCGGGAGGCGGGTAGAGACCCAGTACTTC.

The rearrangement uses TRBV6-5 and TRBJ2-2, with D maybe TRBD1 (6 bases). The CDR3 contains 13 residues. V was clipped by 8 bases and J by 5 bases, with 12 bases between them. Germline values: CDR1 MNHEY, CDR2 SVGAGI. The CDR3 here is CASSVGQTGELFF. For the CDR3, the DNA is TGTGCCAGCTCGGTGGGACAAACCGGGGAGCTGTTTTTT.

This clone was recorded once. The chain employs TRBV4-3 and TRBJ2-7, with D tentatively TRBD1 (5 bases). Germline CDR1 and CDR2: LGHNA and YSLEER. The CDR3 spans 15 residues. Deletions cut 0 bases from V and 6 bases from J, with 15 bases between. CDR3 in DNA: TGCGCCAGCAGCCAAGATGAAGGGGAAGTACGCGAGCAGTACTTC. Encoded protein: CASSQDEGEVREQYF.

The rearrangement links TRBV5-4 to TRBJ2-5; D gene unclear. The CDR3 totals 12 residues. CDR1 and CDR2 from the germline V gene are SGHNT and YYREEE (reference sequence). Trimming took 4 bases from V and 5 from J, leaving 9 bases between them. CDR3 in amino acids: CASSVPQETQYF. The CDR3 DNA reads TGTGCCAGCAGCGTCCCACAGGAGACCCAGTACTTC.

A word on this clone: Other nucleotide sequences in the sample specify the same CDR3. The gene calls are TRBV29-1 and TRBJ2-3; no firm D call. The germline CDR1 and CDR2 sequences are SQVTM and ANQGSEA. The length of the CDR3 is 13 residues. The V end was cut by 6 bases, the J end by 0 bases, with 10 bases between. CDR3 amino acids: CSVDPISTDTQYF. The DNA of the CDR3 is TGCAGCGTAGACCCAATTAGCACAGATACGCAGTATTTT.

V usage is TRBV27 and J usage is TRBJ2-3; D is uncertain. The CDR3 loop spans 14 amino acids. With 3 bases removed from V and 2 bases from J, the gap between germline ends came to 9 bases. Germline assignment: CDR1 MNHEY and CDR2 SMNVEV (reference sequence). CDR3 nucleotide sequence: TGTGCCAGCAGTTTTCGGCCGACCACAGATACGCAGTATTTT. Its protein product is CASSFRPTTDTQYF.

The chain is built from TRBV5-5 and TRBJ1-5; weak D call: TRBD1 (6 bases). V lost 4 bases, J lost 5 bases, and 22 bases lay in between. The CDR3 runs 17 residues. Germline V gene sequence: CDR1 SGHKS, CDR2 YYEKEE (reference sequence). The CDR3 nucleotides are TGTGCCAGCAGCGATCCGAGTGCCCCGCCAGGGGATCAGCCCCAGCATTTT. Translation: CASSDPSAPPGDQPQHF.

The chain is built from TRBV21-1 and TRBJ2-6; the table's D call of TRBD1 was not tested on the DNA. TRBV21-1 is a pseudogene segment. This CDR3 contains 19 residues. CDR3 sequence: CASSDQTGDNSSGANVLTF. Here the CDR3 DNA reads TGTGCCAGCAGCGACCAGACAGGGGACAACTCCTCTGGGGCCAACGTCCTGACTTTC.

The chain is built from TRBV7-6 and TRBJ1-6; weak D call: TRBD1 (5 bases). The CDR3 has 13 amino acids. Germline CDR1 and CDR2: SGHVS and FNYEAQ. Trimming took 5 bases from V and 13 from J, leaving 15 bases between them. This CDR3 reads CASSPGQGGPLHF. The CDR3 DNA follows: TGTGCCAGCAGCCCCGGGCAGGGAGGCCCCCTCCACTTT.

To note about this clone: This sample also contains other DNA sequences that code for the same CDR3. The DNA of the CDR3 is TGTGCCAGCAGTTTTCGGCAGAACTACGAGCAGTACTTC. Encoded protein: CASSFRQNYEQYF. J is TRBJ2-7 and V is TRBV27; no firm D call. CDR1 MNHEY and CDR2 SMNVEV come from the germline V gene (reference sequence). The V and J ends lost 3 bases and 3 bases respectively, with 9 bases between them. The CDR3 has 13 amino acids.

The V call is TRBV7-9, the J call TRBJ2-7, with TRBD2 identical over 15 bases. This CDR3 region has 16 residues. CDR1 and CDR2 (germline): SEHNR, FQNEAQ (reference sequence). J gave up 7 bases and V 5 bases, and 9 bases lay outside the gene matches. Here the CDR3 reads CASSPGLAGGPREQYF. The CDR3 DNA follows: TGTGCCAGCAGCCCAGGACTAGCGGGAGGGCCGCGAGAGCAGTACTTC.

The chain links TRBV5-1 to TRBJ1-1; the D gene is possibly TRBD1 (5 bases). V gave up 4 bases and J gave up 2 bases, with 15 bases separating them. This CDR3 contains 15 residues. Germline CDR1 reads SGHRS; CDR2 reads YFSETQ. The CDR3 DNA reads as TGCGCCAGCAGCCCTGGGCAGGGAAGAAACACTGAAGCTTTCTTT. This encodes CASSPGQGRNTEAFF.

This clone was counted once. The gene calls are TRBV11-2 and TRBJ2-1; D call uncertain. Germline values: CDR1 SGHAT, CDR2 FQNNGV. The CDR3 loop spans 14 amino acids. Trimming cost V 6 bases and J 1 base, with 10 bases left between them. The CDR3, as DNA: TGTGCCAGCAGTCTCCAGGCATCCTACAATGAGCAGTTCTTC. This translates into CASSLQASYNEQFF.

The rearrangement uses TRBV6-4 and TRBJ2-7, with 13 bases fitting TRBD2. V lost 5 bases to trimming and J lost 6 bases; unmatched junction nucleotides: 7. Germline V lookup: CDR1 MRHNA, CDR2 SNTAGT. The CDR3 sequence is 15 residues long. CDR3 DNA sequence: TGTGCCAGCAGTTCCCAGGGACTAGCGGGGCCCGAGCAGTACTTC. Protein: CASSSQGLAGPEQYF.